This T cell receptor beta chain was recorded in a study of shared clonotypes between healthy human individuals. CDR3 length equals 18 residues. Germline values: CDR1 LGHNA, CDR2 YNFKEQ. V lost 0 bases to trimming and J lost 2 bases; unmatched junction nucleotides: 8. This clone was counted once. Only in-frame clones appear in the TCRdb table, and some are missing; sequencing was by immunoSEQ multiplex PCR. The sample gives just over 2,000,000 clones, 90% to 95% of which show up once; under 0.15% is in the top ten. The material sequenced was naive CD4+ T cells sorted from blood. Subset here: CD45RA+ positively selected. This receptor was taken from a man between 18 and 29 years old in good health. The chain recombines TRBV4-2 with TRBJ2-5; 11 positions match TRBD2. The CDR3 DNA reads TGTGCCAGCAGCCAAGACGGATCACTAGCGGGGGAACAAGAGACCCAGTACTTC. This gives the protein CASSQDGSLAGEQETQYF.